This T cell receptor beta chain is drawn from a study of T cell repertoires in ileal Crohn's disease. Study-level background: Postoperative therapy was given to about half: around 12 thiopurines, about 20 anti-TNF agents.

Study observations and caveats: Sorted CD8 T cells held more high-frequency clones than CD4. Compared with non-smokers, active smokers at surgery showed more clonal expansions.

The protocol was immunoSEQ multiplex PCR, while the TCRdb copy is restricted to in-frame clones and leaves out a portion. The repertoire holds some 14,000 clones, roughly 84% seen once, with 5.5% to 7.5% in the top ten. A remark on this clone: The antigen is not known.

V lost 5 bases and J lost 4; bases outside the gene matches: 6. The CDR3 consists of 13 residues. CDR1 and CDR2 (germline): SQVTM, ANQGSEA. The specimen was ileal tissue. The source is an adult with Crohn's disease. This chain uses TRBV29-1 with TRBJ2-7, with TRBD1 matching 9 bases. The CDR3 nucleotides read TGCAGCGTTCTCACAGGACAGGGGTACGAGCAGTACTTC. Its translation: CSVLTGQGYEQYF.